Listed below are T cell receptor beta chains from one sample, sequenced in a study of T-cell reconstitution after alpha-beta-depleted transplantation in children. TCRdb reprocessed the PCR reads via MiXCR and lists one record per CDR3 protein. The sample lists some 600,000 distinct CDR3 sequences; approximately 12% were seen once. The specimen comprised PBMCs, mostly from graft donor cells, sampled 360 days after TCRalphabeta/CD19-depleted stem cell transplant. These receptors were taken from a male patient between 5 and 17 years old who had a stem cell transplant for acute myeloid leukemia, so the T cells may come from the graft donor. The CDR3 runs from the conserved cysteine through the conserved F or W. D genes are given only for firm matches. Only part of the rows carry a size: once, few, many, or a class if the clone is expanded.

j_gene,abundance,d_gene,v_gene,CDR3nt,CDR3aa
TRBJ2-2,-,TRBD2,TRBV5-5,TGTGCCAGCGGCTACGGGACTAGCAACACCGGGGAGCTGTTTTTT,CASGYGTSNTGELFF
TRBJ1-4,-,-,TRBV2,TGTGCCAGCTTCGGGGGGTTTGAAAAACTGTTTTTT,CASFGGFEKLFF
TRBJ1-2,few,TRBD1,TRBV29-1,TGCAGCGCTTCGGGACAGGGTGTCGGCTACACCTTC,CSASGQGVGYTF
TRBJ2-4,few,-,TRBV6-5,TGTGCCAGCAGACAGGGCAACATTCAGTACTTC,CASRQGNIQYF
TRBJ2-5,-,TRBD2,TRBV6-5,TGTGCCAGCAGTGACTCGGGACTAGCGGGAGTAGAGACCCAGTACTTC,CASSDSGLAGVETQYF
TRBJ2-5,-,TRBD1,TRBV4-2,TGTGCCAGCAGCCTATATGTCCGGGACAGGGCCCCATGGACCCAGTACTTC,CASSLYVRDRAPWTQYF
TRBJ2-7,few,TRBD1,TRBV6-5,TGTGCCAGCAGTTACGGGGACAGGGTGACCTACGAGCAGTACTTC,CASSYGDRVTYEQYF
TRBJ1-1,-,-,TRBV7-9,TGTGCCAGCAGCTTGATGGGGGAAAGCACTGAAGCTTTCTTT,CASSLMGESTEAFF
TRBJ2-7,-,-,TRBV29-1,TGCAGCGTTTTAGCGGTGGCAGGGGAGCAGTACTTC,CSVLAVAGEQYF
TRBJ2-1,few,-,TRBV2,TGTGCCAGCAGCCTAACGATAGGGGATGAGCAGTTCTTC,CASSLTIGDEQFF
TRBJ2-1,-,-,TRBV12-3/TRBV12-4,TGTGCCAGCAGTTTAGCGCGGGCCGGGTACATTGAGCAGTTCTTC,CASSLARAGYIEQFF
TRBJ2-7,few,TRBD1,TRBV4-3,TGCGCCAGCAGCCAAGGGCTTTCAGGGGGTGGCCCCTACGAGCAGTACTTC,CASSQGLSGGGPYEQYF
TRBJ2-7,-,TRBD1,TRBV7-2,TGTGCCAGCAGCTTAGTAGTGACAGGGGGCGACGAGCAGTACTTC,CASSLVVTGGDEQYF